This section outlines one T cell receptor beta chain sequence together with its context. The method was immunoSEQ multiplex PCR; TCRdb's version includes in-frame clones alone and lacks a portion of them. This table has approximately 100,000 clones, 80% to 85% appearing once. This sample is part of a study of T cell clones after liver transplantation. V was pared by 4 bases and J by 5 bases, with 12 bases between. CDR3 length: 14 residues. The germline CDR1 and CDR2 sequences are LNHDA and SQIVND (reference sequence). Sequenced here: CD4+ T cells from blood, sampled before liver transplant. The chain recombines TRBV19 with TRBJ1-5; D uncertain. The origin of this receptor is a human donor who received a liver transplant. CDR3 protein: CASSTGDWDQPQHF. For the CDR3, the DNA is TGTGCCAGTAGTACCGGGGATTGGGATCAGCCCCAGCATTTT.